The clone carrying this T cell receptor (beta chain) was seen many times. Its antigen is still unknown. Beta-chain TCR CDR3 regions were amplified from RNA transcripts. The first-round RT-PCR employed HTBI primers together with the Qiagen OneStep RT-PCR kit. A multiplex PCR was then performed as the second round. MiXCR, applied by TCRdb to the multiplex PCR reads, yields one record per CDR3 protein. In the table there are about 370,000 distinct CDR3 sequences, about a sixth of which are singletons. This sample stems from a study of Graves' ophthalmopathy and Graves' hyperthyroidism. In the study overall: Before any treatment, peripheral blood was taken at the initial diagnosis.

This CDR3 is built from 12 residues. Germline CDR1 and CDR2: GTSNPN and SVGIG (reference sequence). The V end was cut by 0 bases, the J end by 2 bases, with 5 bases between. Study-level points and caveats: Predictions made by the model for ophthalmopathy progression reached approximately 70% sensitivity and about 72% specificity.

The receptor's source is an adult woman with stable Graves' hyperthyroidism. This chain links TRBV30 with TRBJ2-7; D is undetermined. Sequenced input: peripheral blood. CDR3 residues: CAWSVRAYEQYF. CDR3 in DNA: TGTGCCTGGAGTGTACGGGCCTACGAGCAGTACTTC.